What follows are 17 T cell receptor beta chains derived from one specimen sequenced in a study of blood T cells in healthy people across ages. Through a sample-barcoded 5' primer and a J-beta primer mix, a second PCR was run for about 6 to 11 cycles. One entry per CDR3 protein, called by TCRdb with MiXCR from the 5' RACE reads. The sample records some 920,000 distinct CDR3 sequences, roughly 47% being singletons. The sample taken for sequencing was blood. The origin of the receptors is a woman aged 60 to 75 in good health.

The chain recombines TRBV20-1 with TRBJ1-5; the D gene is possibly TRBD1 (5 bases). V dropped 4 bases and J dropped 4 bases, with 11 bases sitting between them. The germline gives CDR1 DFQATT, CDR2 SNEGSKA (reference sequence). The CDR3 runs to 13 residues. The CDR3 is CSATRVKNQPQHF. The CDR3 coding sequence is TGCAGTGCTACCAGGGTGAAGAATCAGCCCCAGCATTTT.

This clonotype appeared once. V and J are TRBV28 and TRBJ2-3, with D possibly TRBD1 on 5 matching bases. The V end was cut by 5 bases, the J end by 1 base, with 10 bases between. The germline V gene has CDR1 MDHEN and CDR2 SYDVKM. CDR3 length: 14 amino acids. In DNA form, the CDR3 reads TGTGCCAGCAGTAACTACAGGCGCACAGATACGCAGTATTTT. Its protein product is CASSNYRRTDTQYF.

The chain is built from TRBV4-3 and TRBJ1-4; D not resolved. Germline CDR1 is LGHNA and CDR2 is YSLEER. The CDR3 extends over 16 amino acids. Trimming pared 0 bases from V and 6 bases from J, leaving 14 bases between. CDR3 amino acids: CASSQEGRQPYEKLFF. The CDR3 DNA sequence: TGCGCCAGCAGCCAAGAAGGGAGGCAGCCATATGAAAAACTGTTTTTT.

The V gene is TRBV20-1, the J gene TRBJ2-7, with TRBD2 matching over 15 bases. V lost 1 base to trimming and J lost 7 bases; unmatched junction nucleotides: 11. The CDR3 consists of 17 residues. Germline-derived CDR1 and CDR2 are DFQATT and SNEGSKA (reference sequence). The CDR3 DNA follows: TGCAGTGCTAGAGGGACTAGCGGGAGGGATCCACTACAGGAGCAGTACTTC. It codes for CSARGTSGRDPLQEQYF.

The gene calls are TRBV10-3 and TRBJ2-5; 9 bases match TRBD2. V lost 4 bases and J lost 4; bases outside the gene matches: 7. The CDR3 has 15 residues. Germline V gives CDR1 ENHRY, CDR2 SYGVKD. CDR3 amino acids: CAISGLAGIGETQYF. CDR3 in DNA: TGTGCCATCAGTGGGCTAGCGGGAATAGGAGAGACCCAGTACTTC.

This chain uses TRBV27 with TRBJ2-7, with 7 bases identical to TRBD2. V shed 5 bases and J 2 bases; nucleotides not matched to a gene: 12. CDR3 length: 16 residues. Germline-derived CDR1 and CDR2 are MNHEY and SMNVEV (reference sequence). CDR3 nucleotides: TGTGCCAGCAGTCCCACTGGGGGGGAGTTGCCCTACGAGCAGTACTTC. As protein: CASSPTGGELPYEQYF.

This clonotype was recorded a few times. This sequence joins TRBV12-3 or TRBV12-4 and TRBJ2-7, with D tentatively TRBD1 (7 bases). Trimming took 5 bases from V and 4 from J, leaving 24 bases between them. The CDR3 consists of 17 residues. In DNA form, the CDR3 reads TGTGCCAGCAGTCCCGCGGGGAGACAGGGCGTATTTTACGAGCAGTACTTC. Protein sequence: CASSPAGRQGVFYEQYF.

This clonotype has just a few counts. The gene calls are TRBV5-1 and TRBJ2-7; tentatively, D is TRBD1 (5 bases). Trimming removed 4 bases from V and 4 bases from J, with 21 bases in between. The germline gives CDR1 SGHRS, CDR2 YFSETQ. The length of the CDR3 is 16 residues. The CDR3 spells CASSRTQGWSLYEQYF. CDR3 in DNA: TGCGCCAGCAGCAGAACTCAGGGTTGGTCCCTTTACGAGCAGTACTTC.

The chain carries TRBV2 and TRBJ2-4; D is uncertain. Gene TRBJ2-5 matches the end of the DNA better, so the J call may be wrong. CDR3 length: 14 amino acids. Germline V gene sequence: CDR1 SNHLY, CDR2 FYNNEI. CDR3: CASRENTNVLTQYF. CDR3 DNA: TGTGCCAGCAGGGAAAACACCAACGTCCTGACCCAGTACTTC.

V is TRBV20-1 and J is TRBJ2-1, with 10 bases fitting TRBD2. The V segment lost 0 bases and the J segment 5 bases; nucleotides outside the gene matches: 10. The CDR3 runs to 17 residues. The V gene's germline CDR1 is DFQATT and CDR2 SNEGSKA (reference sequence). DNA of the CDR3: TGCAGTGCTAGAGATCGAGGGAGGACTAGCGGAGACAATGAGCAGTTCTTC. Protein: CSARDRGRTSGDNEQFF.

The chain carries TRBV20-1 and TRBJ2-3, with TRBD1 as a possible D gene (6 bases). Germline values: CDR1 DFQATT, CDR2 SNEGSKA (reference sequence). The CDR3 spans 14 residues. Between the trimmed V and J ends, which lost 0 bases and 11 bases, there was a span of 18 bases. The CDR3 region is CSARETLQGVKQYF. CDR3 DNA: TGCAGTGCTAGAGAAACATTACAGGGTGTGAAGCAGTATTTT.

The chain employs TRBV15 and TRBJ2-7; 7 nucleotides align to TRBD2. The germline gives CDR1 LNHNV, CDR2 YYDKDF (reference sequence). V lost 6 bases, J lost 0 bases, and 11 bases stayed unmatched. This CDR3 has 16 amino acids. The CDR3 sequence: CATSQGKRGVSYEQYF. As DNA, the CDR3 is TGTGCCACCAGTCAGGGAAAACGGGGGGTCTCCTACGAGCAGTACTTC.

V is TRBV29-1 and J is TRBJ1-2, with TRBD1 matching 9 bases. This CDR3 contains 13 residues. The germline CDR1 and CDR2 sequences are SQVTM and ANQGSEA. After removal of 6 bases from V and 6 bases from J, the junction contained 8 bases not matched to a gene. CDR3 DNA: TGCAGCGTCCGAACAGGGGGCTCGCATGGCTACACCTTC. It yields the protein CSVRTGGSHGYTF.

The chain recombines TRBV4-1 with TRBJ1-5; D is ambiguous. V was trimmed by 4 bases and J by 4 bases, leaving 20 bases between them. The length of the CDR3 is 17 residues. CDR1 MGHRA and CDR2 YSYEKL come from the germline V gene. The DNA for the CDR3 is TGCGCCAGCAGCCCCTTCTTACACCAAGTAGCTAATCAGCCCCAGCATTTT. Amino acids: CASSPFLHQVANQPQHF.

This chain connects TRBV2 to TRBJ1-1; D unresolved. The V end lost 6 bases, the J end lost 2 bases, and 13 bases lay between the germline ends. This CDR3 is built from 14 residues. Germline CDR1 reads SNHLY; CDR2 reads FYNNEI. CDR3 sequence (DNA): TGTGCCAGCAGAACAGCTGTAGCCAACACTGAAGCTTTCTTT. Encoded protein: CASRTAVANTEAFF.

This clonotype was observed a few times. The chain's CDR3 is CASSSVTGEGEKLFF. CDR3 coding DNA: TGCGCCAGCAGCTCTGTAACAGGGGAGGGTGAAAAACTGTTTTTT. This chain uses TRBV5-1 with TRBJ1-4, with TRBD1 matching 7 bases. Germline CDR1 and CDR2: SGHRS and YFSETQ. CDR3 size: 15 residues. J was trimmed by 7 bases and V by 3 bases; bases with no gene match: 9.

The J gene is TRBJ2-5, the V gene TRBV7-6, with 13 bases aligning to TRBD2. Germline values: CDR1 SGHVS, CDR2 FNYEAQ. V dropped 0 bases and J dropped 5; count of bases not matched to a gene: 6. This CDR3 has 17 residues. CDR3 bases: TGTGCCAGCAGCTTAGCGCGGACTAGCGGGAGTAAGGAGACCCAGTACTTC. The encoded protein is CASSLARTSGSKETQYF.